This T cell receptor beta chain comes out of a study of blood T cell repertoires in COVID-19. Study as a whole: The samples span acute and convalescent COVID-19 from the United States, Italy and Spain. In each case, the material was cDNA or gDNA derived from T cells, B-cell-depleted T cells, or PBMCs.

V shed 6 bases and J 3 bases; nucleotides not matched to a gene: 5. The length of the CDR3 is 15 residues. CDR1 and CDR2 (germline): LNHDA, SQIVND (reference sequence). TCRdb's copy holds only in-frame clones and misses some; the assay was immunoSEQ multiplex PCR. This table holds about 140,000 clones, roughly four fifths found once. This TCR came from a woman aged 55-69 years with acute or convalescent COVID-19. V gene TRBV19 combines with J gene TRBJ2-1; TRBD2 agrees at 10 bases. The sample taken for sequencing was peripheral blood. This CDR3 reads CASSWTSGDYNEQFF. DNA of the CDR3: TGTGCCAGTAGCTGGACTAGCGGAGACTACAATGAGCAGTTCTTC. Filled out from reference TRBV19 and TRBJ2-1, the complete variable domain reads DGGITQSPKYLFRKEGQNVTLSCEQNLNHDAMYWYRQDPGQGLRLIYYSQIVNDFQKGDIAEGYSVSREKKESFPLTVTSAQKNPTAFYLCASSWTSGDYNEQFFGPGTRLTVL.